The T cell receptor (beta chain) under discussion was sequenced for a study of blood T cell repertoires in COVID-19 (dated by TCRdb to 2019 to 2021). Regarding the study in general: Samples from collaborators originated in the United States, Italy and Spain and spanned both the acute and convalescent phases of COVID-19. Sample metadata almost always included a de-identified subject ID, COVID-19 status, age in years and sex. HLA class I and class II types, where available, came from metadata supplied by the sample provider rather than from assay-based typing. The prospective study material was composed of cDNA or gDNA derived from T cells, B-cell-depleted T cells, or PBMCs. The repertoires were released in a freely available public database intended as a resource for research on the immune response to SARS-CoV-2. Samples came from the ongoing ImmuneRACE study (first 160 participants) plus 1,254 subjects from 6 global collaborators. Subjects who had been exposed to COVID-19, were actively infected with it, or had recovered from it provided the deeply sampled blood TCRbeta repertoires that made up the dataset. Study-level results and caveats: The amount of clinical and demographic metadata varied by source and participant and was provided uncurated.

As concerns this clone: The antigen it binds to is not known. Qualities for individual bases were not recorded, and no much larger clone is one base off.

TCRbeta CDR3 regions were amplified from genomic DNA by means of the immunoSEQ Assay, a bias-controlled multiplex PCR. The study's own analysis went as follows. Nucleated cell counts per sample were estimated from amplification of reference gene primers within the assay. Sequence reads were collapsed and filtered to measure the absolute abundance of every unique TCRbeta CDR3 rearrangement. For each sample, productive Simpson clonality was calculated by taking the square root of Simpson's diversity index across productive rearrangements. In its TCRdb copy, this immuneACCESS table keeps in-frame sequences only and misses some clones. Where compared with another copy, unresolved V genes explain less than half of these, and the others have no known cause. V, J and clone size are taken as reported in that table, and D and trimming were inferred from the DNA itself. The sample table shows 69,000 or so clones, and 80% to 90% are seen once. The leading ten clones occupy roughly 5% of the sample.

At the junction V is shortened by 7 bases and J by 10 bases, with 8 bases in between. Including the terminal cysteine and phenylalanine, the CDR3 comprises 11 residues. The CDR3 DNA has 33 bases and is translated from base 1. The germline V gene encodes CDR1 MNHEY and CDR2 SVGAGI. Each collaborating institution followed its own protocols to collect whole blood in K2EDTA tubes. For TCRbeta analysis, collaborators shipped samples in one of three forms: frozen whole blood, isolated PBMCs, or DNA extracted from either of those sample types. The sequence was obtained from a woman older than 75 with active or convalescent COVID-19. The chain was built from TRBV6-5 and TRBJ1-6, with the D gene not confidently named. Sequencing was done on a sample of peripheral blood. The DNA reads as follows: TGTGCCAGCAACAGTAGATCACCCCTCCACTTT. Its translation reads: CASNSRSPLHF.